This entry describes one T cell receptor (beta chain). This record comes from a study of blood T cell repertoires in COVID-19. In the study overall: Specimens from acute and convalescent COVID-19 originated in the United States, Italy and Spain. T cells, B-cell-depleted T cells, or PBMCs supplied cDNA or gDNA.

Profiled with immunoSEQ multiplex PCR; TCRdb holds only in-frame clones, not every one. The sample has about 180,000 clones, roughly nine tenths seen once. Sequenced: peripheral blood. The clonotype was recovered from a man between 45 and 60 years old with acute or convalescent COVID-19.

CDR3 sequence reads: CASSESWTANTGELFF. CDR3 DNA: TGTGCCAGCAGTGAATCTTGGACAGCGAACACCGGGGAGCTGTTTTTT. This sequence joins TRBV6-1 and TRBJ2-2, with a weak D call TRBD1 (6 bases). Trimming stripped 2 bases from V and 0 bases from J, with 10 bases between. This CDR3 has 16 residues. Per germline, CDR1 MNHNS and CDR2 SASEGT.